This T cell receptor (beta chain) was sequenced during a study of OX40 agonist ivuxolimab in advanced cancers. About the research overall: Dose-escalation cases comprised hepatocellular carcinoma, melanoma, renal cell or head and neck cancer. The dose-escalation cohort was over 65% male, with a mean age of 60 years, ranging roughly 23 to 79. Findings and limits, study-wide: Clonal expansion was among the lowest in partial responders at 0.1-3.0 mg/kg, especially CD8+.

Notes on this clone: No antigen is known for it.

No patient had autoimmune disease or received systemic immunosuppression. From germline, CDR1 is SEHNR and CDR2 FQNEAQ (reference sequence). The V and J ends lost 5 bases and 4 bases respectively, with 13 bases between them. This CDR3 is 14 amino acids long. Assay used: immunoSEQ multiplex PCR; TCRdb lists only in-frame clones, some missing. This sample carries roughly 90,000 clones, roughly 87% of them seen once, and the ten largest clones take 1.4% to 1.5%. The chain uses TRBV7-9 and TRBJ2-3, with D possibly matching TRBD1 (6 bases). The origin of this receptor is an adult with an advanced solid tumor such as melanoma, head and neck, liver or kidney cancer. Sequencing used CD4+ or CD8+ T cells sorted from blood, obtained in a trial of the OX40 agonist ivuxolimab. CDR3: CASSANRESDTQYF. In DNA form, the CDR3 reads TGTGCCAGCAGCGCTAACAGGGAGTCAGATACGCAGTATTTT. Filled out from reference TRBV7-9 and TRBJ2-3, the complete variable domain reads DTGVSQNPRHKITKRGQNVTFRCDPISEHNRLYWYRQTLGQGPEFLTYFQNEAQLEKSRLLSDRFSAERPKGSFSTLEIQRTEQGDSAMYLCASSANRESDTQYFGPGTRLTVL.